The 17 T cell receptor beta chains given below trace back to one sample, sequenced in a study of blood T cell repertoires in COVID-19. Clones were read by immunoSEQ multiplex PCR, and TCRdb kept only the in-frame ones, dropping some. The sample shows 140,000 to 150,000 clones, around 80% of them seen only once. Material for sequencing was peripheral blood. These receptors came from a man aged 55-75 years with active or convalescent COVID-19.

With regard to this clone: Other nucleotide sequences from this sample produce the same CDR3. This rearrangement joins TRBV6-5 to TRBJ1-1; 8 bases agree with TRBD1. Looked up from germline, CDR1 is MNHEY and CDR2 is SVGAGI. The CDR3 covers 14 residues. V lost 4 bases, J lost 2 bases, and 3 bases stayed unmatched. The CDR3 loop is CASSWDRKNTEAFF. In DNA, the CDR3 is TGTGCCAGCAGTTGGGACAGGAAAAACACTGAAGCTTTCTTT.

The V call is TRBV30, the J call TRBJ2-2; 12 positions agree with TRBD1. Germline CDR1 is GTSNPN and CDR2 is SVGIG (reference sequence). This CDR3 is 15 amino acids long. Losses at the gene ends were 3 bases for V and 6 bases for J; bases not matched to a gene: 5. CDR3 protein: CAWRGDRGLSGELFF. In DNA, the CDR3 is TGTGCCTGGAGAGGGGACAGGGGGCTTTCCGGGGAGCTGTTTTTT.

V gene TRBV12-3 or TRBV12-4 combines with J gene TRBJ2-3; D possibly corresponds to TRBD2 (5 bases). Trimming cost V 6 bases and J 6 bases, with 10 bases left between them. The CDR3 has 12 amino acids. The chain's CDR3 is CASRGGGDTQYF. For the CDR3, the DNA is TGTGCCAGCAGAGGTGGCGGGGATACGCAGTATTTT.

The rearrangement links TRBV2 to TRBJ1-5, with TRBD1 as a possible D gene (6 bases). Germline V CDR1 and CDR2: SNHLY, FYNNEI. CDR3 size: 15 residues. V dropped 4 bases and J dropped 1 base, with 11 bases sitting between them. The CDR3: CASSGTVGSNQPQHF. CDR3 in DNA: TGTGCCAGCAGTGGGACAGTGGGAAGCAATCAGCCCCAGCATTTT.

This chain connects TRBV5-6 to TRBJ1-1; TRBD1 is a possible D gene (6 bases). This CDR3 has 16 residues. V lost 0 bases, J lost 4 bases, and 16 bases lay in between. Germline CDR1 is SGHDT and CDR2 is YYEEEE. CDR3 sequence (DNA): TGTGCCAGCAGCTTGGGGACCCTCATGGGGGCCACTGAAGCTTTCTTT. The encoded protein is CASSLGTLMGATEAFF.

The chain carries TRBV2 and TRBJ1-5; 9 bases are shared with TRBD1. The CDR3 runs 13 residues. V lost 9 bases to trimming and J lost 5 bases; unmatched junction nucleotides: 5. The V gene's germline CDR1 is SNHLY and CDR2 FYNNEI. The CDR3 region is CASRTGEDQPQHF. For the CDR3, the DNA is TGTGCCAGTAGGACAGGGGAGGATCAGCCCCAGCATTTT.

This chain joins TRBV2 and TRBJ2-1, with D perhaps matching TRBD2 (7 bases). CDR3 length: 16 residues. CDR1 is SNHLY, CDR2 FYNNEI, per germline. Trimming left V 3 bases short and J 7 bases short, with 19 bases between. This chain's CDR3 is CASSDGGGPRGNEQFF. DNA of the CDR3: TGTGCCAGCAGTGACGGCGGGGGCCCGCGGGGGAATGAGCAGTTCTTC.

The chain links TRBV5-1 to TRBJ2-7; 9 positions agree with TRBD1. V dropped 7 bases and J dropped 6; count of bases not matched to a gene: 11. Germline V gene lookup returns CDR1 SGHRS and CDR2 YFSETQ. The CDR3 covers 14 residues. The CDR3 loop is CASRVRDRALEQYF. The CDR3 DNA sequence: TGCGCCAGCCGAGTCCGGGACAGGGCCCTCGAGCAGTACTTC. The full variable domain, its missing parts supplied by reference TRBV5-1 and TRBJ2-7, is KAGVTQTPRYLIKTRGQQVTLSCSPISGHRSVSWYQQTPGQGLQFLFEYFSETQRNKGNFPGRFSGRQFSNSRSEMNVSTLELGDSALYLCASRVRDRALEQYFGPGTRLTVT.

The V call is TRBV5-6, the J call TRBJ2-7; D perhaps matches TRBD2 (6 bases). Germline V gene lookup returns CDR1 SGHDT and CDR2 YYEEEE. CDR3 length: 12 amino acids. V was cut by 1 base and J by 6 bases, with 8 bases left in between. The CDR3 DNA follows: TGTGCCAGCAGCTTGTCCGGGGGCGAGCAGTACGTC. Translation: CASSLSGGEQYV.

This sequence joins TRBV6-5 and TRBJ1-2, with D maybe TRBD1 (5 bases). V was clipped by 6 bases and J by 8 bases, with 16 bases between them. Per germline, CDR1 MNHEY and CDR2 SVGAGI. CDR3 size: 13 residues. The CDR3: CASRPTALGGYTF. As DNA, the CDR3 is TGTGCCAGCAGACCGACAGCCCTCGGGGGCTACACCTTC.

CDR3 amino acids: CSVVSPVESGYTF. CDR3 sequence (DNA): TGCAGCGTTGTTAGTCCCGTGGAGTCGGGCTACACCTTC. The chain combines TRBV29-1 with TRBJ1-2, with D unclear. Deletions cut 4 bases from V and 8 bases from J, with 17 bases between. The length of the CDR3 is 13 residues. The germline CDR1 and CDR2 sequences are SQVTM and ANQGSEA.

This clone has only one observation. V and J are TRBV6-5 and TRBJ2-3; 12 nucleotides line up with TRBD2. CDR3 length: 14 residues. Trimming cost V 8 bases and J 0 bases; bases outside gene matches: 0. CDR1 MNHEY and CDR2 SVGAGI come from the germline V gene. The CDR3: CASGTSGSTDTQYF. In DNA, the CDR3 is TGTGCCAGCGGGACTAGCGGGAGCACAGATACGCAGTATTTT.

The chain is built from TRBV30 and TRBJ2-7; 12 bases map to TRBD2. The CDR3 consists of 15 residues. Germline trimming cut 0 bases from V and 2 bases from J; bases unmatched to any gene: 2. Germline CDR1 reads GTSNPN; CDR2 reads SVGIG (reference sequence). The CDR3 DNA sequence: TGTGCCTGGAGTGTAGGACTAGCGGGACCCTACGAGCAGTACGTC. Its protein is CAWSVGLAGPYEQYV.

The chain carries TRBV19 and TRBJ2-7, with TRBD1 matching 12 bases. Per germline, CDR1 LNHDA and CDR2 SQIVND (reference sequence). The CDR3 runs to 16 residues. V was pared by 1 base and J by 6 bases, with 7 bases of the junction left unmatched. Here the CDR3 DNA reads TGTGCCAGTAGTATAGTCGGGACAGGGGGCCGGAGCGAGCAGTACTTC. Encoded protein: CASSIVGTGGRSEQYF.

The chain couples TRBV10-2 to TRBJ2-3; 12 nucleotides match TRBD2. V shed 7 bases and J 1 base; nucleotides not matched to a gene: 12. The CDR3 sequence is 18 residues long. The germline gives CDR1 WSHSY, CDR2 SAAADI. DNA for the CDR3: TGCGCCAGCACAATAACGGACAGACTAGCGGGAGGCACAGATACGCAGTATTTT. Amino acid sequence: CASTITDRLAGGTDTQYF.

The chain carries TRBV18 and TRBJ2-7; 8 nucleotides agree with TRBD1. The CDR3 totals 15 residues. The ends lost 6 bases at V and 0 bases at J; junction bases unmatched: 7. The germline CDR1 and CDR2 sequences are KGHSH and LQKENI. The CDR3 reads CASSLDRAISYEQYF. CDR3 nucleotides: TGTGCCAGCTCCCTGGACAGGGCGATCTCCTACGAGCAGTACTTC. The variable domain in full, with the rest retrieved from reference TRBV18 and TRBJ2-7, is NAGVMQNPRHLVRRRGQEARLRCSPMKGHSHVYWYRQLPEEGLKFMVYLQKENIIDESGMPKERFSAEFPKEGPSILRIQQVVRGDSAAYFCASSLDRAISYEQYFGPGTRLTVT.

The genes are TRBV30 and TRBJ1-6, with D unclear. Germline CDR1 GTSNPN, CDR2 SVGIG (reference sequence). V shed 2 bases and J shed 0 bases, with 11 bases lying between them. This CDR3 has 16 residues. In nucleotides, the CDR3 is TGTGCCTGGAGTCCGACTGCGAGCTCCTATAATTCACCCCTCCACTTT. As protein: CAWSPTASSYNSPLHF.